The 15 T cell receptor beta chains below all came from one sample that was sequenced in a study of cytomegalovirus exposure and HLA in healthy donors. Assay used: immunoSEQ multiplex PCR; TCRdb lists only in-frame clones, some missing. Of roughly 80,000 clones in the sample, just over 90% were seen once. Specimen: PBMCs. The receptor source for this set is a man under 40 in good health and CMV-seronegative.

The chain uses TRBV30 and TRBJ2-7, with TRBD2 matching over 10 bases. Germline CDR1 and CDR2: GTSNPN and SVGIG (reference sequence). The CDR3 length is 14 residues. Unmatched junction bases numbered 8, after V lost 2 bases and J lost 7 bases. The CDR3 reads CAWSSSGSLREQYF. CDR3 nucleotide sequence: TGTGCCTGGAGTTCTAGCGGGAGTTTAAGGGAGCAGTACTTC.

This clone was detected once. V and J are TRBV7-8 and TRBJ1-5, with 11 bases that match TRBD1. Germline-derived CDR1 and CDR2 are SGHVS and FQNEAQ. The CDR3 consists of 18 residues. V lost 2 bases and J lost 6; bases outside the gene matches: 12. Here the CDR3 reads CASSLLGGGTGGGQPQHF. In DNA form, the CDR3 reads TGTGCCAGCAGCTTATTGGGCGGGGGGACAGGGGGTGGTCAGCCCCAGCATTTT.

The chain links TRBV4-1 to TRBJ2-1; 7 bases agree with TRBD1. The germline V gene has CDR1 MGHRA and CDR2 YSYEKL. With V trimmed by 1 base and J by 9 bases, 12 bases remained unmatched. CDR3 size: 16 residues. Written as DNA, the CDR3 is TGCGCCAGCAGCCAAGTACGGGACAGTTTGTTGAGTGAGCAGTTCTTC. The encoded protein is CASSQVRDSLLSEQFF.

The V gene is TRBV27, the J gene TRBJ2-2; 8 nucleotides align to TRBD1. Unmatched junction bases numbered 6, after V lost 5 bases and J lost 7 bases. CDR1 is MNHEY, CDR2 SMNVEV, per germline (reference sequence). This CDR3 has 14 amino acids. CDR3 sequence (DNA): TGTGCCAGCAGTCGTGGACAGGGTAACGGGGAGCTGTTTTTT. Encoded protein: CASSRGQGNGELFF.

J is TRBJ2-1 and V is TRBV12-5; 12 nucleotides line up with TRBD2. V lost 5 bases, J lost 5 bases, and 4 bases stayed unmatched. In germline, CDR1 is LGHNT, CDR2 FRNRAP. CDR3 length: 15 residues. The CDR3 here is CASGTGLAGNNEQFF. The CDR3 DNA reads TGTGCTAGTGGTACCGGACTAGCGGGAAACAATGAGCAGTTCTTC.

The chain couples TRBV19 to TRBJ2-1; D is perhaps TRBD2 (6 bases). The CDR3 is made up of 14 amino acids. Trimming took off 10 bases at V and 1 base at J, with 14 bases between the two ends. Germline CDR1 and CDR2: LNHDA and SQIVND (reference sequence). CDR3 sequence reads: CATRPGVSYNEQFF. CDR3 DNA: TGTGCCACCCGACCGGGAGTGTCCTACAATGAGCAGTTCTTC. Filled out from reference TRBV19 and TRBJ2-1, the complete variable domain reads DGGITQSPKYLFRKEGQNVTLSCEQNLNHDAMYWYRQDPGQGLRLIYYSQIVNDFQKGDIAEGYSVSREKKESFPLTVTSAQKNPTAFYLCATRPGVSYNEQFFGPGTRLTVL.

The rearrangement uses TRBV5-1 and TRBJ1-4; TRBD1 is a possible D gene (5 bases). CDR1 and CDR2 from the germline V gene are SGHRS and YFSETQ. CDR3 length equals 15 residues. V was cut by 5 bases and J by 5 bases, with 16 bases left in between. The CDR3 protein is CASRSGTGVNEKLFF. DNA for the CDR3: TGCGCCAGCAGAAGTGGTACAGGCGTGAATGAAAAACTGTTTTTT. The full variable domain, completed using reference TRBV5-1 and TRBJ1-4, is KAGVTQTPRYLIKTRGQQVTLSCSPISGHRSVSWYQQTPGQGLQFLFEYFSETQRNKGNFPGRFSGRQFSNSRSEMNVSTLELGDSALYLCASRSGTGVNEKLFFGSGTQLSVL.

The chain combines TRBV11-2 with TRBJ2-2, with 9 bases matching TRBD2. The length of the CDR3 is 15 residues. Germline CDR1 reads SGHAT; CDR2 reads FQNNGV. V shed 3 bases, J shed 5 bases, and the junction held 4 bases outside the gene matches. For the CDR3, the DNA is TGTGCCAGCAGCTTGTCTAGCGGGGCAACCGGGGAGCTGTTTTTT. It translates to CASSLSSGATGELFF. The full variable domain, completed using reference TRBV11-2 and TRBJ2-2, is EAGVAQSPRYKIIEKRQSVAFWCNPISGHATLYWYQQILGQGPKLLIQFQNNGVVDDSQLPKDRFSAERLKGVDSTLKIQPAKLEDSAVYLCASSLSSGATGELFFGEGSRLTVL.

The V call is TRBV7-9, the J call TRBJ2-1, with D perhaps TRBD1 (5 bases). CDR3 size: 15 residues. The germline CDR1 and CDR2 sequences are SEHNR and FQNEAQ (reference sequence). Trimming shortened V by 2 bases and J by 2 bases, and 10 bases separated the two germline ends. DNA for the CDR3: TGTGCCAGCAGCTTACAGGGTATAACCTACAATGAGCAGTTCTTC. This sequence encodes CASSLQGITYNEQFF.

The V call is TRBV5-6, the J call TRBJ1-5; 9 positions agree with TRBD1. This CDR3 region has 16 residues. V trimming: 4 bases; J trimming: 2 bases; junction bases outside the gene matches: 7. Germline values: CDR1 SGHDT, CDR2 YYEEEE. The CDR3 loop is CASSRWDRDGNQPQHF. The CDR3 bases are TGTGCCAGCAGCCGCTGGGACAGGGATGGCAATCAGCCCCAGCATTTT.

This sequence joins TRBV5-8 and TRBJ1-5; TRBD1 is a possible D gene (6 bases). Germline lookup yields CDR1 SGHTS and CDR2 YDEGEE. V was trimmed by 0 bases and J by 7 bases, leaving 14 bases between them. The CDR3 runs 15 residues. CDR3 nucleotides: TGTGCCAGCAGCTTGGGGACAGTACCCACGCAGCCCCAGCATTTT. Translation gives CASSLGTVPTQPQHF.

The V and J genes are TRBV27 and TRBJ1-2; possible D gene TRBD1, 5 bases. V gave up 3 bases and J gave up 8 bases, with 16 bases separating them. The germline CDR1 and CDR2 sequences are MNHEY and SMNVEV (reference sequence). The CDR3 sequence is 14 residues long. DNA of the CDR3: TGTGCCAGCAGTTTTTCAAGGGGCAGCGCGGGCTACACCTTC. Residues: CASSFSRGSAGYTF.

The rearrangement uses TRBV4-2 and TRBJ1-1; no firm D call. The germline V and J ends were trimmed by 1 base and 5 bases, with 5 bases remaining between them. CDR1 is LGHNA, CDR2 YNFKEQ, per germline. This CDR3 contains 12 residues. DNA of the CDR3: TGTGCCAGCAGCCAAGGACAAACTGAAGCTTTCTTT. Translated, it gives CASSQGQTEAFF.

The chain recombines TRBV9 with TRBJ2-1; the match to TRBD2 covers 9 bases. The CDR3 runs to 19 residues. The V gene end was trimmed by 4 bases and the J gene end by 7 bases; junction bases not matched to a gene: 21. Germline assignment: CDR1 SGDLS and CDR2 YYNGEE. The CDR3 reads CASSPQAGGSLRSTNEQFF. Written as DNA, the CDR3 is TGTGCCAGCAGCCCTCAAGCGGGGGGTAGCCTTAGGTCTACAAATGAGCAGTTCTTC.

The V gene is TRBV14, the J gene TRBJ2-5; TRBD2 aligns across 11 bases. The germline gives CDR1 SGHDN, CDR2 FVKESK. This CDR3 contains 15 residues. Unmatched junction bases numbered 4, after V lost 5 bases and J lost 2 bases. CDR3 nucleotide sequence: TGTGCCAGCAGCTCGGGACTAGCGGTACAAGAGACCCAGTACTTC. It specifies CASSSGLAVQETQYF.